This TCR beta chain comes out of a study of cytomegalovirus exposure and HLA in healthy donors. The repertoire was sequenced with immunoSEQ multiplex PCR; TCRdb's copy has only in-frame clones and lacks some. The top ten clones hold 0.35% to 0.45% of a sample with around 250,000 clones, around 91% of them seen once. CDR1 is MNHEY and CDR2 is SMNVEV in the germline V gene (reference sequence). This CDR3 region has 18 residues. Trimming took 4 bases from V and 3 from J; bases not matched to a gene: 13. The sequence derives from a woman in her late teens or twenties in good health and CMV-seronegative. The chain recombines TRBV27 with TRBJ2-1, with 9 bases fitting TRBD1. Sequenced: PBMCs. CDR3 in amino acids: CASSSTQLTGGVYNEQFF. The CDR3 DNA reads TGTGCCAGCAGTTCCACCCAATTGACAGGGGGGGTCTACAATGAGCAGTTCTTC.